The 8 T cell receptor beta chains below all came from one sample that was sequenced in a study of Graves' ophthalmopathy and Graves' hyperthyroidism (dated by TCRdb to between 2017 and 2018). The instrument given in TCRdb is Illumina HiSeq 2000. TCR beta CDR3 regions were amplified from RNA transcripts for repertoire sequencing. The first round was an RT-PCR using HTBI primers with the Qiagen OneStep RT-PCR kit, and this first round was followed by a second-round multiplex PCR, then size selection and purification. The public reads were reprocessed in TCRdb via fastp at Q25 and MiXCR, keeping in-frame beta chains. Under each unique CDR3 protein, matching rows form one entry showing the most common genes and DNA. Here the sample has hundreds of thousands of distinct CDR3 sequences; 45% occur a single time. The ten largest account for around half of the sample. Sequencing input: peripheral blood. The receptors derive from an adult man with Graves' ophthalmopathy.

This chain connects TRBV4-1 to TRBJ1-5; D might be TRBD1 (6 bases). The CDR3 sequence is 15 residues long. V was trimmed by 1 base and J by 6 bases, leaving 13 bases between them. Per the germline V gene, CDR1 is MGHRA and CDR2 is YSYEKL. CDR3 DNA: TGCGCCAGCAGCCAAGTGGGCAGGGGTGGTCAGCCCCAGCATTTT. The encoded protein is CASSQVGRGGQPQHF.

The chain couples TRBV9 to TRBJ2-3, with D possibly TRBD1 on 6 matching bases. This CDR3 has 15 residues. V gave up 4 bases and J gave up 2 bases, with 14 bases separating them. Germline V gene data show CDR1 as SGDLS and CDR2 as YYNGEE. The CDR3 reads CASSSYREITDTQYF. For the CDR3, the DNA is TGTGCCAGCAGCTCGTACAGGGAAATCACAGATACGCAGTATTTT.

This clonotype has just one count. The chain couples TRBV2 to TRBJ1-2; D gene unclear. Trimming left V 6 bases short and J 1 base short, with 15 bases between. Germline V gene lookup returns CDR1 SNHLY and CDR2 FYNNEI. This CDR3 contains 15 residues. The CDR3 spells CASSKSGEINYGYTF. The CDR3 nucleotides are TGTGCCAGCAGCAAAAGTGGGGAAATTAACTATGGCTACACCTTC.

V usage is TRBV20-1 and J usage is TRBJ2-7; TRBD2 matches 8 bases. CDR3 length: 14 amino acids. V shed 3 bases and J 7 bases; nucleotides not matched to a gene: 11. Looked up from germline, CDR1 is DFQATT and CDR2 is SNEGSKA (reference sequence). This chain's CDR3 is CSARKGTSQYEQYF. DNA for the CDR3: TGCAGTGCTAGGAAGGGGACTAGTCAGTATGAGCAGTACTTC.

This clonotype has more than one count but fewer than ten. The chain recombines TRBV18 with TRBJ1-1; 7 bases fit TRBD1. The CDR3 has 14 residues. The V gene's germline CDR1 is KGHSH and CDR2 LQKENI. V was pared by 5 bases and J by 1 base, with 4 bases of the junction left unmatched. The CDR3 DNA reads TGTGCCAGCTCATTCGGACAGGCGAACACTGAAGCTTTCTTT. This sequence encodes CASSFGQANTEAFF.

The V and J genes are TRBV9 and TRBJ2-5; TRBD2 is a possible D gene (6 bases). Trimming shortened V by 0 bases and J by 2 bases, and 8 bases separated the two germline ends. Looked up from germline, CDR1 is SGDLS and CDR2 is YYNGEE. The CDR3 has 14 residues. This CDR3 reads CASSVGGLQETQYF. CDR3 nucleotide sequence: TGTGCCAGCAGCGTAGGGGGACTTCAAGAGACCCAGTACTTC.

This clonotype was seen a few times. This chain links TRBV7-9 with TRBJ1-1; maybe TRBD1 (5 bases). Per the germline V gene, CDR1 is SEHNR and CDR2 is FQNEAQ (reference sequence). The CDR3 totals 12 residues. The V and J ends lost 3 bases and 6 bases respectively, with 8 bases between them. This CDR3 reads CASSFPGAEAFF. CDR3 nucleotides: TGTGCCAGCAGCTTTCCGGGGGCTGAAGCTTTCTTT.

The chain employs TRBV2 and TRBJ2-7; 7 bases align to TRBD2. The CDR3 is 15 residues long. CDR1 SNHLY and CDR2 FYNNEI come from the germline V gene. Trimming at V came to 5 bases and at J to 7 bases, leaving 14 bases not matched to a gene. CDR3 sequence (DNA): TGTGCCAGCAGTTACTCGATCGGGAGGAGGTATGAGCAGTACTTC. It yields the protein CASSYSIGRRYEQYF.